This TCR beta chain was sequenced in a study of Graves' ophthalmopathy and Graves' hyperthyroidism. Amplified material comprised TCR beta CDR3 regions derived from RNA transcripts. HTBI primers primed a first-round RT-PCR, and a second-round multiplex PCR followed. TCRdb called the multiplex PCR reads again in MiXCR, with one record for every CDR3 protein. The sample includes some 390,000 distinct CDR3 sequences, approximately 20% of them seen just once. Clinical symptoms, serum thyroxine, TRAb, thyroid ultrasound and orbital computed tomography determined diagnosis. Germline CDR1 and CDR2: MNHNS and SASEGT. Trimming pared 6 bases from V and 8 bases from J, leaving 20 bases between. This CDR3 region has 15 residues.

The J gene is TRBJ2-1, the V gene TRBV6-1, with TRBD1 as a possible D gene (6 bases). The sample taken for sequencing was peripheral blood. The clonotype was recovered from a woman younger than 35 with Graves' ophthalmopathy. The CDR3 region has the DNA TGTGCCAGCAGCCTATTGGGGCAGGGGTTCGATGAGCAGTTCTTC. Amino acid sequence: CASSLLGQGFDEQFF.